The 29 T cell receptor beta chains below were found in one sample sequenced in a study of regulatory T cells in long-lasting Graves disease. Arm-PCR with iRepertoire HTBI primers amplified the CDR3 regions for these TCR beta libraries. Using its own MiXCR run on the multiplex PCR reads, TCRdb lists one record per CDR3 protein. Of 450,000 to 650,000 distinct CDR3 sequences in the sample, about 16% were seen once. As to time point: newly diagnosed GD, antithyroid drugs for less than 3 months. The TCR library was made from RNA extracted from PBMCs. These sequences were also reported in another study, on T cells in Graves' hyperthyroidism and ophthalmopathy.

The sample was peripheral blood mononuclear cells (PBMCs), taken at new diagnosis, from a patient treated with antithyroid drugs. Receptor source: a woman aged 35-65 years with Graves disease.

This clonotype was picked up one time. With a much larger clone just one base away, this may be a read error. The rearrangement links TRBV5-6 to TRBJ2-3; 9 nucleotides match TRBD1. The germline V gene has CDR1 SGHDT and CDR2 YYEEEE. The V and J ends lost 2 bases and 8 bases, in that order; junction bases with no gene match: 9. The CDR3 runs 15 residues. The chain's CDR3 is CASSLGNRGPGTQYF. The CDR3 bases are TGTGCCAGCAGCTTAGGCAACAGGGGGCCAGGTACGCAGTATTTT.

The V gene is TRBV29-1, the J gene TRBJ2-2, with 7 bases matching TRBD1. J lost 5 bases, V lost 6 bases, and 9 bases had no gene match. The V gene's germline CDR1 is SQVTM and CDR2 ANQGSEA. CDR3 length: 14 amino acids. The CDR3 loop is CSVGWTGVTGELFF. The CDR3 region has the DNA TGCAGCGTCGGATGGACAGGAGTGACCGGGGAGCTGTTTTTT.

This clonotype was picked up many times. The V gene is TRBV7-2, the J gene TRBJ1-1; 8 bases map to TRBD1. The germline gives CDR1 SGHTA, CDR2 FQGNSA. V trimming: 2 bases; J trimming: 10 bases; junction bases outside the gene matches: 18. CDR3 size: 17 residues. CDR3 coding DNA: TGTGCCAGCAGCTTATTAACAGAGGACAGGGTTAGTCCAGTAGCTTTCTTT. It translates to CASSLLTEDRVSPVAFF. The full variable domain, completed using reference TRBV7-2 and TRBJ1-1, is GAGVSQSPSNKVTEKGKDVELRCDPISGHTALYWYRQSLGQGLEFLIYFQGNSAPDKSGLPSDRFSAERTGGSVSTLTIQRTQQEDSAVYLCASSLLTEDRVSPVAFFGQGTRLTVV.

Ten or more counts support this clonotype. The rearrangement links TRBV30 to TRBJ2-1, with unresolved D. The length of the CDR3 is 14 residues. Trimming shortened V by 2 bases and J by 9 bases, and 17 bases separated the two germline ends. Germline values: CDR1 GTSNPN, CDR2 SVGIG (reference sequence). The chain's CDR3 is CAWSIGGGGIEQFF. CDR3 sequence (DNA): TGTGCCTGGAGTATTGGCGGTGGTGGTATTGAGCAGTTCTTC. The whole variable domain, filled in from reference TRBV30 and TRBJ2-1, reads SQTIHQWPATLVQPVGSPLSLECTVEGTSNPNLYWYRQAAGRGLQLLFYSVGIGQISSEVPQNLSASRPQDRQFILSSKKLLLSDSGFYLCAWSIGGGGIEQFFGPGTRLTVL.

At least ten counts were recorded for this clonotype. V gene TRBV12-3 or TRBV12-4 combines with J gene TRBJ1-4; a possible D gene is TRBD1 (6 bases). The ends were cut back, 5 bases at V and 3 bases at J, with 10 bases in the middle. The CDR3 covers 14 residues. The CDR3 loop reads CASSTGRANEKLFF. Written as DNA, the CDR3 is TGTGCCAGCAGTACAGGGCGGGCTAATGAAAAACTGTTTTTT.

In this sample, this clonotype turned up a few times. V usage is TRBV19 and J usage is TRBJ1-5; D is perhaps TRBD1 (5 bases). Per germline, CDR1 LNHDA and CDR2 SQIVND (reference sequence). The CDR3 has 13 amino acids. V was clipped by 10 bases and J by 1 base, with 11 bases between them. CDR3 protein: CATLGQSNQPQHF. DNA for the CDR3: TGTGCCACCCTGGGGCAGAGCAATCAGCCCCAGCATTTT.

The chain joins TRBV7-2 to TRBJ1-2; TRBD1 agrees at 7 bases. CDR3 length: 14 amino acids. Germline loops: CDR1 SGHTA, CDR2 FQGNSA. V shed 8 bases, J shed 3 bases, and the junction held 9 bases outside the gene matches. The CDR3 protein is CASGPRTGYYGYTF. CDR3 in DNA: TGTGCCAGCGGCCCTCGGACAGGTTACTATGGCTACACCTTC.

This clonotype showed up just once. This clone may be a read error of a much larger clone one base away. This chain uses TRBV4-1 with TRBJ2-7; the D gene is possibly TRBD2 (6 bases). The germline gives CDR1 MGHRA, CDR2 YSYEKL. This CDR3 is 15 amino acids long. CDR3 protein: CTSSQDPGGTYEQYF. CDR3 DNA: TGCACCAGCAGCCAAGATCCCGGGGGTACCTACGAGCAGTACTTC.

This clonotype appeared many times. The chain is built from TRBV6-1 and TRBJ1-1, with D possibly TRBD1 on 6 matching bases. Germline V gene lookup returns CDR1 MNHNS and CDR2 SASEGT. The CDR3 sequence is 14 residues long. Trimming removed 7 bases from V and 1 base from J, with 13 bases in between. DNA for the CDR3: TGTGCCAGCACCCCCTTACAGGGGAACACTGAAGCTTTCTTT. It codes for CASTPLQGNTEAFF.

This clonotype was found many times. The chain carries TRBV27 and TRBJ1-2; 10 nucleotides agree with TRBD1. Germline CDR1 MNHEY, CDR2 SMNVEV (reference sequence). The CDR3 has 13 residues. The J segment lost 5 bases and the V segment lost 6 bases, leaving 3 bases of the junction unmatched. The CDR3, as DNA: TGTGCCAGCAGGAGGACAGGGGGTTATGGCTACACCTTC. Its translation: CASRRTGGYGYTF.

This clonotype occurred many times. The chain employs TRBV5-6 and TRBJ1-5; D is unresolved. The germline V gene encodes CDR1 SGHDT and CDR2 YYEEEE. Trimming stripped 1 base from V and 6 bases from J, with 5 bases between. The CDR3 extends over 12 amino acids. CDR3: CASSLFPQPQHF. CDR3 nucleotide sequence: TGTGCCAGCAGCTTGTTCCCTCAGCCCCAGCATTTT.

In this sample, this clonotype turned up a few times. The CDR3 DNA is TGTGCCAGCAGCCACCAGGGGGCTTACTCTGGAAACACCATATATTTT. It codes for CASSHQGAYSGNTIYF. The genes are TRBV3-1 and TRBJ1-3; 8 bases align to TRBD1. The ends lost 3 bases at V and 0 bases at J; junction bases unmatched: 4. The germline gives CDR1 LGHDT, CDR2 YNNKEL (reference sequence). The CDR3 consists of 16 residues.

CDR3 region: CAWSFRDEQYF. The CDR3, as DNA: TGTGCCTGGAGTTTTAGGGACGAGCAGTACTTC. The chain links TRBV30 to TRBJ2-7, with no clear D. The V gene's germline CDR1 is GTSNPN and CDR2 SVGIG (reference sequence). V shed 2 bases and J shed 5 bases, with 7 bases lying between them. The CDR3 consists of 11 residues.

Many counts were recorded for this clonotype. The rearrangement links TRBV27 to TRBJ1-6; 7 bases map to TRBD1. J was trimmed by 9 bases and V by 4 bases; bases with no gene match: 6. The CDR3 is made up of 14 amino acids. The germline gives CDR1 MNHEY, CDR2 SMNVEV (reference sequence). The DNA of the CDR3 is TGTGCCAGCAGTTCGCAGGGGGAAGGTTCACCCCTCCACTTT. This encodes CASSSQGEGSPLHF.

There are a few counts of this clonotype. The gene calls are TRBV5-1 and TRBJ1-1; tentative D call: TRBD1 (5 bases). The V end was cut by 6 bases, the J end by 5 bases, with 14 bases between. The CDR3 spans 13 residues. Germline V lookup: CDR1 SGHRS, CDR2 YFSETQ. The CDR3 loop is CASTSGRGTEAFF. CDR3 coding DNA: TGCGCCAGCACATCTGGAAGGGGAACTGAAGCTTTCTTT.

This clonotype was counted ten times or more. The chain recombines TRBV5-1 with TRBJ2-7, with D maybe TRBD2 (7 bases). Trimming took 2 bases from V and 5 from J, leaving 14 bases between them. CDR1 is SGHRS and CDR2 is YFSETQ in the germline V gene. The CDR3 runs to 14 residues. This CDR3 reads CASSFGGLNDEQYF. As DNA, the CDR3 is TGCGCCAGCAGCTTCGGGGGGCTGAACGACGAGCAGTACTTC. Variable domain in full (rest from reference TRBV5-1 and TRBJ2-7): KAGVTQTPRYLIKTRGQQVTLSCSPISGHRSVSWYQQTPGQGLQFLFEYFSETQRNKGNFPGRFSGRQFSNSRSEMNVSTLELGDSALYLCASSFGGLNDEQYFGPGTRLTVT.

As to this clonotype: A single base separates this from a much larger clone, so it may be a read error. The chain uses TRBV30 and TRBJ2-3, with a weak D call TRBD2 (6 bases). The CDR3 is 12 amino acids. From germline, CDR1 is GTSNPN and CDR2 SVGIG (reference sequence). The CDR3 spells CAWSIQEGLKYF. The DNA for the CDR3 is TGTGCCTGGAGTATACAGGAGGGTTTGAAGTACTTC. Together with reference TRBV30 and TRBJ2-3, the CDR3 gives the full variable domain: SQTIHQWPATLVQPVGSPLSLECTVEGTSNPNLYWYRQAAGRGLQLLFYSVGIGQISSEVPQNLSASRPQDRQFILSSKKLLLSDSGFYLCAWSIQEGLKYFGPGTRLTVL.

In its sample, this clonotype was seen many times. J is TRBJ1-3 and V is TRBV18, with D maybe TRBD1 (5 bases). Germline V CDR1 and CDR2: KGHSH, LQKENI. The V and J ends lost 0 bases and 2 bases respectively, with 8 bases between them. The CDR3 runs 15 residues. This CDR3 is CASSPPGTAGNTIYF. The CDR3 region has the DNA TGTGCCAGCTCACCACCGGGGACGGCTGGAAACACCATATATTTT.

This clonotype was detected many times. At one boundary the junction diverges from the germline segment, which might be a read error. The J gene is TRBJ1-1, the V gene TRBV5-1, with a tentative D call TRBD1 (6 bases). This CDR3 spans 13 amino acids. CDR1 and CDR2 from the germline V gene are SGHRS and YFSETQ. Here the CDR3 reads CASSSGGGTEAFF. The CDR3 coding sequence is TGTGCCAGCAGTTCAGGAGGGGGCACTGAAGCTTTCTTT.

This clonotype has ten or more counts. The rearrangement joins TRBV11-1 to TRBJ1-1, with D unresolved. In germline, CDR1 is SGHAT, CDR2 FQDESV (reference sequence). Between the trimmed V and J ends, which lost 1 base and 5 bases, there was a span of 26 bases. The CDR3 consists of 19 residues. CDR3 sequence reads: CASSLDLGTPGMVATEAFF. The CDR3 DNA follows: TGTGCCAGCAGCTTAGATTTGGGAACGCCGGGGATGGTAGCGACTGAAGCTTTCTTT.

This clonotype was counted many times. The chain uses TRBV7-2 and TRBJ1-1, with 9 bases matching TRBD1. V dropped 4 bases and J dropped 6; count of bases not matched to a gene: 3. The germline gives CDR1 SGHTA, CDR2 FQGNSA. The CDR3 has 13 residues. In DNA, the CDR3 is TGTGCCAGCAGCTCACGGACAGGGGCTGAAGCTTTCTTT. It specifies CASSSRTGAEAFF.

The chain is built from TRBV30 and TRBJ1-6, with no clear D. The CDR3 is 14 amino acids. Trimming left V 0 bases short and J 13 bases short, with 16 bases between. From germline, CDR1 is GTSNPN and CDR2 SVGIG (reference sequence). CDR3 residues: CAWSVLGRRPPLHF. For the CDR3, the DNA is TGTGCCTGGAGTGTTTTGGGTCGACGCCCCCCCCTCCACTTT.

This clonotype was seen more than once but under ten times. The chain joins TRBV4-1 to TRBJ1-1; perhaps TRBD1 as D (5 bases). The germline gives CDR1 MGHRA, CDR2 YSYEKL. V dropped 0 bases and J dropped 0 bases, with 11 bases sitting between them. The CDR3 consists of 16 residues. The CDR3 DNA reads as TGCGCCAGCAGCCAAGATTATCAGGGACTGAACACTGAAGCTTTCTTT. Residues: CASSQDYQGLNTEAFF.

This clonotype was seen repeatedly, ten times or more. The genes are TRBV6-5 and TRBJ1-2, with unresolved D. Looked up from germline, CDR1 is MNHEY and CDR2 is SVGAGI. Between the trimmed V and J ends, which lost 2 bases and 3 bases, there was a span of 10 bases. The CDR3 has 14 amino acids. The DNA for the CDR3 is TGTGCCAGCAGTTACGATGGGCTGTACTATGGCTACACCTTC. It yields the protein CASSYDGLYYGYTF.

This clonotype was counted only a few times. This chain links TRBV4-1 with TRBJ2-2, with no clear D. V was trimmed by 4 bases and J by 0 bases, leaving 6 bases between them. Germline V gene data show CDR1 as MGHRA and CDR2 as YSYEKL. The CDR3 extends over 14 amino acids. The CDR3 here is CASSPRPNTGELFF. The CDR3 region has the DNA TGCGCCAGCAGCCCCAGACCGAACACCGGGGAGCTGTTTTTT.

The genes are TRBV12-3 or TRBV12-4 and TRBJ1-3, with 9 bases lining up with TRBD1. The V segment lost 4 bases and the J segment 4 bases; nucleotides outside the gene matches: 8. The CDR3 has 16 amino acids. The CDR3 loop reads CASSSPDRGRGNTIYF. The CDR3 DNA reads TGTGCCAGCAGTTCACCCGACAGGGGGAGAGGAAACACCATATATTTT.

This clonotype was found many times. The rearrangement links TRBV12-3 or TRBV12-4 to TRBJ1-3, with no clear D. The V end was cut by 6 bases, the J end by 7 bases, with 13 bases between. CDR3 length equals 13 residues. CDR3 coding DNA: TGTGCCAGCAGGCCCTCGGGGAGGAACACCATATATTTT. It codes for CASRPSGRNTIYF.

This clonotype showed up many times. The rearrangement uses TRBV11-1 and TRBJ2-3; unclear D gene. The CDR3 loop spans 13 amino acids. The germline V and J ends were trimmed by 4 bases and 8 bases, with 13 bases remaining between them. Looked up from germline, CDR1 is SGHAT and CDR2 is FQDESV (reference sequence). The CDR3 loop reads CASSSMAPGTQYF. The CDR3 DNA is TGTGCCAGCAGCTCCATGGCCCCGGGTACGCAGTATTTT.

This clonotype was seen at least ten times. The chain combines TRBV12-3 or TRBV12-4 with TRBJ2-5, with 11 bases matching TRBD1. After removal of 5 bases from V and 5 bases from J, the junction contained 4 bases not matched to a gene. The CDR3 loop spans 14 amino acids. CDR3 nucleotide sequence: TGTGCCAGCAGTCTCGGGACAGGGGGGGAGACCCAGTACTTC. This translates into CASSLGTGGETQYF.